This T cell receptor beta chain was sequenced for a study of blood T cell repertoires in COVID-19. Study information: The origin of the acute and convalescent COVID-19 samples was the United States, Italy and Spain.

Germline CDR1 is SGHTA and CDR2 is FQGNSA. This CDR3 contains 15 residues. Trimming pared 6 bases from V and 7 bases from J, leaving 18 bases between. Libraries were prepared by immunoSEQ multiplex PCR; TCRdb keeps only in-frame clonotypes and omits some of them. The data show around 170,000 clones, approximately 80% seen once. The source is an elderly woman with acute or convalescent COVID-19. Sample: peripheral blood. The chain links TRBV7-2 to TRBJ2-2; D not certain. This CDR3 is CASRPFRSYSGELFF. In nucleotides, the CDR3 is TGTGCCAGCAGACCTTTCCGATCCTACAGCGGGGAGCTGTTTTTT.